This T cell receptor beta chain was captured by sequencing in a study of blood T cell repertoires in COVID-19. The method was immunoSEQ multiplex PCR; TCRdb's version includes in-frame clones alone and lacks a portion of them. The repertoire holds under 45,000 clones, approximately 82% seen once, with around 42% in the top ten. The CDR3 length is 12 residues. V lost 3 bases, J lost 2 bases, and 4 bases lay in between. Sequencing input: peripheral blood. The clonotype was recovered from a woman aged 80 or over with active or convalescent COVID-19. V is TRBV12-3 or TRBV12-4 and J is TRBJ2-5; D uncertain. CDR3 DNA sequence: TGTGCCAGCAGTTTGCGGCAAGAGACCCAGTACTTC. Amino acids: CASSLRQETQYF.